Listed here are 12 T cell receptor beta chains from one sample, sequenced in a study of post-analysis software for immune sequencing data. Overall study findings and caveats: The study found TRBV5-6, TRBV5-1 and TRBV20-1 among four to six TRBV segments more frequent in patients than controls.

These receptors' targets are unknown. Presence of unique molecular identifiers characterized the TCR beta cDNA libraries. TCRdb reprocessed the PCR reads with MiXCR, giving one entry per CDR3 protein. Among approximately 460,000 distinct CDR3 sequences listed, less than 45% were seen once. Specimen: blood. All receptors come from a girl under 18 with multiple sclerosis.

The chain links TRBV6-5 to TRBJ1-1; D is unresolved. The CDR3 runs 15 residues. V was pared by 2 bases and J by 0 bases, with 10 bases between. Germline V lookup: CDR1 MNHEY, CDR2 SVGAGI. Here the CDR3 DNA reads TGTGCCAGCAGTTACGAAAGTCAGCTGAACACTGAAGCTTTCTTT. The encoded protein is CASSYESQLNTEAFF.

The chain joins TRBV7-3 to TRBJ2-1; 13 bases are shared with TRBD2. CDR3 length equals 15 residues. The germline V gene has CDR1 SGHTA and CDR2 FQGTGA. V dropped 5 bases and J dropped 8; count of bases not matched to a gene: 6. The CDR3 DNA reads as TGTGCCAGCAGCATCACTAGCGGGAGGGCCGATGAGCAGTTCTTC. This gives the protein CASSITSGRADEQFF.

Remarks on this clonotype: The CDR3 end shows no conserved phenylalanine or tryptophan, and so a read error is likely. V and J are TRBV7-8 and TRBJ2-1; 11 bases line up with TRBD2. Germline CDR1 is SGHVS and CDR2 is FQNEAQ. After removal of 2 bases from V and 5 bases from J, the junction contained 2 bases not matched to a gene. This CDR3 has 15 amino acids. In nucleotides, the CDR3 is TGTGCCAGCAGCTTACTAGCGGGAGGCAACAATGAGCAGTTCCTC. This sequence encodes CASSLLAGGNNEQFL.

For this clonotype: A much larger clone differs by one base, so this may be a read error. The chain joins TRBV12-3 or TRBV12-4 to TRBJ2-3; TRBD2 might be the D (5 bases). CDR3 size: 15 residues. CDR3 sequence (DNA): TGTGCCAGCAGTTTAGTAACGGGAAGTGAAGATATGCAGTATTTT. It translates to CASSLVTGSEDMQYF.

V gene TRBV2 combines with J gene TRBJ1-5; D is undetermined. Germline assignment: CDR1 SNHLY and CDR2 FYNNEI. The CDR3 covers 16 residues. V lost 1 base, J lost 0 bases, and 10 bases lay in between. The CDR3 coding sequence is TGTGCCAGCAGTGAAGACTTCCAGGATAGCAATCAGCCCCAGCATTTT. This encodes CASSEDFQDSNQPQHF.

The table lists this clonotype with a few counts. V gene TRBV12-3 or TRBV12-4 combines with J gene TRBJ2-5; no clear D. The CDR3 is 14 residues long. V lost 3 bases and J 0 bases, leaving 8 bases between the germline ends. The CDR3 DNA reads TGTGCCAGCAGTTTTGATGAGGACCAAGAGACCCAGTACTTC. Translation gives CASSFDEDQETQYF.

Worth noting for this clonotype: An end of the junction differs from the germline gene, which may be a read error. CDR3 sequence: CASGLPRSSGANVLTF. In nucleotides, the CDR3 is TGTGCCAGCGGTTTACCGCGTAGCTCTGGGGCCAACGTCCTGACTTTC. The rearrangement joins TRBV28 to TRBJ2-6; D remains ambiguous. Germline CDR1 reads MDHEN; CDR2 reads SYDVKM. This CDR3 has 16 amino acids.

The J gene is TRBJ1-2, the V gene TRBV6-5, with a tentative D call TRBD1 (6 bases). The CDR3 is 13 residues long. Trimming took off 8 bases at V and 2 bases at J, with 12 bases between the two ends. Germline V gene sequence: CDR1 MNHEY, CDR2 SVGAGI. The CDR3: CASRRDTNYGYTF. The CDR3 DNA reads TGTGCCAGCCGTCGGGACACAAACTATGGCTACACCTTC.

A few counts support this clonotype. V is TRBV5-1 and J is TRBJ2-4; tentatively, D is TRBD2 (5 bases). Germline CDR1 is SGHRS and CDR2 is YFSETQ. The CDR3 length is 13 residues. V gave up 0 bases and J gave up 5 bases, with 6 bases separating them. The CDR3 sequence is CASSLAGENIQYF. For the CDR3, the DNA is TGCGCCAGCAGCTTGGCCGGGGAAAACATTCAGTACTTC.

V and J are TRBV6-5 and TRBJ2-7; 7 nucleotides match TRBD2. The CDR3 extends over 12 amino acids. The ends lost 6 bases at V and 6 bases at J; junction bases unmatched: 5. CDR1 is MNHEY, CDR2 SVGAGI, per germline. In DNA, the CDR3 is TGTGCCAGCAGACCTCCTAGCGGCGAGCAGTACTTC. Residues: CASRPPSGEQYF.

A few counts support this clonotype. The gene calls are TRBV29-1 and TRBJ1-5; TRBD1 aligns across 7 bases. This CDR3 contains 14 residues. Germline V gene data show CDR1 as SQVTM and CDR2 as ANQGSEA. V lost 7 bases to trimming and J lost 2 bases; unmatched junction nucleotides: 8. CDR3 sequence (DNA): TGCAGCGCTTCCCAGGGGACAGGCAATCAGCCCCAGCATTTT. Translated, it gives CSASQGTGNQPQHF.

V gene TRBV6-2 or TRBV6-3 combines with J gene TRBJ2-7, with 7 nucleotides matching TRBD2. Losses at the gene ends were 6 bases for V and 2 bases for J; bases not matched to a gene: 10. Germline V gene lookup returns CDR1 MNHEY and CDR2 SVGEGT. CDR3 size: 15 residues. This chain's CDR3 is CASRGAGGGTYEQYF. The CDR3 coding sequence is TGTGCCAGCAGAGGCGCTGGCGGGGGAACCTACGAGCAGTACTTC.